One sample yielded the 10 T cell receptor beta chains listed below, sequenced in a study of circulating and synovial CD4+ cells in juvenile arthritis. Data came from immunoSEQ multiplex PCR; TCRdb stores just in-frame clones and leaves some out. The sample holds 30,000 to 40,000 clones, 90% to 95% seen once. Source material: CD4+ T cells from blood. These receptors were obtained from a human donor with juvenile idiopathic arthritis.

To note about this clone: Other DNA sequences of this sample code for an identical CDR3. The rearrangement uses TRBV4-2 and TRBJ1-6; possibly TRBD1 for D (6 bases). The V and J ends lost 4 bases and 13 bases respectively, with 23 bases between them. Germline CDR1 LGHNA, CDR2 YNFKEQ. The CDR3 extends over 16 amino acids. This CDR3 reads CASSPNQNRVVSPLHF. CDR3 DNA sequence: TGTGCCAGCAGCCCTAATCAGAACAGGGTGGTATCCCCCCTCCACTTT.

This chain joins TRBV27 and TRBJ1-1; D gene unclear. The V gene's germline CDR1 is MNHEY and CDR2 SMNVEV (reference sequence). The CDR3 has 14 amino acids. The V and J ends lost 5 bases and 1 base respectively, with 11 bases between them. CDR3: CASSRESQNTEAFF. The CDR3 region has the DNA TGTGCCAGCAGTCGGGAGTCGCAGAACACTGAAGCTTTCTTT.

This chain links TRBV28 with TRBJ2-3, with 12 positions matching TRBD1. The V gene's germline CDR1 is MDHEN and CDR2 SYDVKM. Losses at the gene ends were 3 bases for V and 2 bases for J; bases not matched to a gene: 6. This CDR3 is 17 amino acids long. In nucleotides, the CDR3 is TGTGCCAGCAGTTTGTCCGGGACAGGGGGCTTCACAGATACGCAGTATTTT. Its protein product is CASSLSGTGGFTDTQYF.

This chain joins TRBV5-4 and TRBJ2-3, with 9 positions matching TRBD2. The CDR3 is 16 amino acids. Germline V gene sequence: CDR1 SGHNT, CDR2 YYREEE (reference sequence). V dropped 3 bases and J dropped 6; count of bases not matched to a gene: 11. CDR3 residues: CASSSAGGRFADTQYF. The CDR3 DNA reads TGTGCCAGCAGCTCCGCGGGGGGGCGGTTTGCCGATACGCAGTATTTT.

The rearrangement joins TRBV7-8 to TRBJ2-7; the match to TRBD1 covers 7 bases. The CDR3 is 13 amino acids. Trimming at V came to 4 bases and at J to 3 bases, leaving 3 bases not matched to a gene. Germline CDR1 and CDR2: SGHVS and FQNEAQ. This CDR3 reads CASSWDSLYEQYF. CDR3 nucleotides: TGTGCCAGCAGCTGGGACAGCCTCTACGAGCAGTACTTC.

V is TRBV9 and J is TRBJ1-3, with a tentative D call TRBD1 (6 bases). Trimming stripped 0 bases from V and 2 bases from J, with 9 bases between. Germline V gene data show CDR1 as SGDLS and CDR2 as YYNGEE. The CDR3 is made up of 15 amino acids. The CDR3: CASSVGGPAGNTIYF. The DNA for the CDR3 is TGTGCCAGCAGCGTAGGGGGGCCAGCTGGAAACACCATATATTTT.

The chain employs TRBV10-3 and TRBJ1-1; the D gene is possibly TRBD1 (5 bases). The germline V gene has CDR1 ENHRY and CDR2 SYGVKD. The V and J ends lost 3 bases and 8 bases respectively, with 16 bases between them. The CDR3 consists of 14 residues. CDR3 amino acids: CAISEVGGEGEAFF. As DNA, the CDR3 is TGTGCCATCAGTGAAGTTGGGGGGGAGGGAGAAGCTTTCTTT.

The sample holds one count of this clone. This sequence joins TRBV27 and TRBJ1-3; 7 bases are shared with TRBD1. This CDR3 spans 14 amino acids. The V gene end was trimmed by 6 bases and the J gene end by 0 bases; junction bases not matched to a gene: 2. Germline-derived CDR1 and CDR2 are MNHEY and SMNVEV (reference sequence). The CDR3 reads CASRGQLSGNTIYF. In DNA form, the CDR3 reads TGTGCCAGCAGGGGACAGCTCTCTGGAAACACCATATATTTT.

The chain has TRBV5-1 and TRBJ2-5, with TRBD2 matching over 7 bases. The CDR3 is 15 residues long. V lost 6 bases and J lost 5; bases outside the gene matches: 13. The germline V gene encodes CDR1 SGHRS and CDR2 YFSETQ. The CDR3 reads CASTTVRAGLETQYF. DNA of the CDR3: TGCGCCAGCACGACGGTGCGAGCGGGACTGGAGACCCAGTACTTC.

This clone showed up just once. The rearrangement joins TRBV5-1 to TRBJ2-1; 8 positions agree with TRBD1. This CDR3 is 16 amino acids long. Germline CDR1 reads SGHRS; CDR2 reads YFSETQ. V dropped 4 bases and J dropped 0; count of bases not matched to a gene: 6. CDR3 nucleotides: TGCGCCAGCAGCCCTGGACAGGGAGGCTCCTACAATGAGCAGTTCTTC. This translates into CASSPGQGGSYNEQFF.